These 22 T cell receptor beta chains share one sample of origin, sequenced in a study of Graves' ophthalmopathy and Graves' hyperthyroidism. Transcripts of RNA were the source for amplifying TCR beta CDR3 regions. First-round RT-PCR employed HTBI primers, with a second-round multiplex PCR after it. TCRdb re-called the multiplex PCR reads through MiXCR, storing one row per CDR3 protein. The sample includes 150,000 to 200,000 distinct CDR3 sequences, 39% seen only once; the top ten take 8% to 9%. Sequencing used peripheral blood. These receptors came from a young man with Graves' ophthalmopathy.

This clonotype was counted at least ten times. The V call is TRBV2, the J call TRBJ2-7; possible D gene TRBD2, 6 bases. Germline loops: CDR1 SNHLY, CDR2 FYNNEI. V was shortened by 6 bases and J by 1 base, with 13 bases between the two germline ends. This CDR3 region has 14 residues. CDR3 in amino acids: CASSPGLLSYEQYF. CDR3 coding DNA: TGTGCCAGCAGCCCGGGACTTCTTTCCTACGAGCAGTACTTC.

The chain is built from TRBV12-3 or TRBV12-4 and TRBJ2-5, with 7 bases matching TRBD2. The CDR3 contains 16 residues. The trim removed 5 bases at V and 3 bases at J, leaving 12 bases unmatched. CDR3 DNA: TGTGCCAGCAGTAATTATATCTTGGGGGGGAAAGAGACCCAGTACTTC. Residues: CASSNYILGGKETQYF.

This clonotype appeared many times. The rearrangement joins TRBV6-2 or TRBV6-3 to TRBJ2-7; the match to TRBD2 covers 11 bases. This CDR3 has 15 amino acids. The germline CDR1 and CDR2 sequences are MNHEY and SVGEGT. J gave up 1 base and V 6 bases, and 5 bases lay outside the gene matches. The CDR3 spells CASRTSGDVSYEQYF. CDR3 sequence (DNA): TGTGCCAGCAGGACTAGCGGGGATGTATCCTACGAGCAGTACTTC.

The chain carries TRBV6-5 and TRBJ2-7, with D maybe TRBD1 (6 bases). V lost 0 bases to trimming and J lost 2 bases, with 14 bases between them. The CDR3 has 16 amino acids. The germline V gene has CDR1 MNHEY and CDR2 SVGAGI. In nucleotides, the CDR3 is TGTGCCAGCAGTTACTCCGGGGCTGAGGGGGCCTACGAGCAGTACTTC. Its translation is CASSYSGAEGAYEQYF.

This clonotype was found many times. V gene TRBV28 combines with J gene TRBJ2-7, with no clear D. CDR1 is MDHEN, CDR2 SYDVKM, per germline. This CDR3 is 14 amino acids long. The ends were cut back, 2 bases at V and 5 bases at J, with 13 bases in the middle. The CDR3 is CASSLGGRLNEQYF. DNA for the CDR3: TGTGCCAGCAGTTTAGGTGGCAGACTTAACGAGCAGTACTTC. Based on the CDR3 plus reference TRBV28 and TRBJ2-7, the full variable domain is DVKVTQSSRYLVKRTGEKVFLECVQDMDHENMFWYRQDPGLGLRLIYFSYDVKMKEKGDIPEGYSVSREKKERFSLILESASTNQTSMYLCASSLGGRLNEQYFGPGTRLTVT.

This clonotype was detected many times. The chain combines TRBV7-9 with TRBJ2-7; 9 nucleotides align to TRBD1. The germline gives CDR1 SEHNR, CDR2 FQNEAQ (reference sequence). The V gene end was trimmed by 4 bases and the J gene end by 3 bases; junction bases not matched to a gene: 7. The CDR3 sequence is 15 residues long. CDR3 region: CASSWDREGIYEQYF. Here the CDR3 DNA reads TGTGCCAGCAGCTGGGACAGGGAGGGGATCTACGAGCAGTACTTC.

This clonotype was seen repeatedly, ten times or more. V and J are TRBV20-1 and TRBJ2-7, with D possibly being TRBD2 (6 bases). Germline values: CDR1 DFQATT, CDR2 SNEGSKA (reference sequence). There are 15 residues in the CDR3. V lost 1 base to trimming and J lost 4 bases, with 17 bases between them. The CDR3: CSARGTSLGSYEQYF. DNA of the CDR3: TGCAGTGCTAGAGGCACTAGCCTAGGCTCTTACGAGCAGTACTTC.

V usage is TRBV12-3 or TRBV12-4 and J usage is TRBJ2-7, with 15 nucleotides matching TRBD2. V gave up 7 bases and J gave up 5 bases; unmatched junction bases: 12. The length of the CDR3 is 17 residues. Written as DNA, the CDR3 is TGTGCCAGCACTAAAGGACTAGCGGGAGGGGGCAAAAACGAGCAGTACTTC. It translates to CASTKGLAGGGKNEQYF.

This clonotype was counted ten times or more. This chain links TRBV5-4 with TRBJ2-2; 10 positions agree with TRBD2. V shed 3 bases, J shed 8 bases, and the junction held 13 bases outside the gene matches. The CDR3 extends over 17 amino acids. Germline V lookup: CDR1 SGHNT, CDR2 YYREEE (reference sequence). As DNA, the CDR3 is TGTGCCAGCAGCTCACAGCGGGGGGGGGGAACACCGGGGGAGCTGTTTTTT. It codes for CASSSQRGGGTPGELFF. Filled out from reference TRBV5-4 and TRBJ2-2, the complete variable domain reads ETGVTQSPTHLIKTRGQQVTLRCSSQSGHNTVSWYQQALGQGPQFIFQYYREEENGRGNFPPRFSGLQFPNYSSELNVNALELDDSALYLCASSSQRGGGTPGELFFGEGSRLTVL.

This clonotype showed up many times. This chain uses TRBV12-3 or TRBV12-4 with TRBJ1-2; D ambiguous. The CDR3 loop spans 13 amino acids. Trimming removed 1 base at V and 7 bases at J, with 10 bases between. CDR3: CASSLGDSSGYTF. The CDR3 nucleotides are TGTGCCAGCAGTTTAGGGGATTCCTCTGGCTACACCTTC.

A few counts support this clonotype. The chain joins TRBV9 to TRBJ2-7, with 7 bases lining up with TRBD2. The CDR3 is 15 amino acids. CDR1 is SGDLS and CDR2 is YYNGEE in the germline V gene. With 5 bases clipped from V and 5 bases from J, the junction kept 13 bases outside the gene matches. CDR3 bases: TGTGCCAGCAGTTTACAAGCGGGAAAGTTTAACGAGCAGTACTTC. It codes for CASSLQAGKFNEQYF.

This clonotype was observed many times. V is TRBV7-2 and J is TRBJ1-1; D gene unclear. Trimming pared 3 bases from V and 5 bases from J, leaving 13 bases between. This CDR3 spans 14 amino acids. Germline V gene data show CDR1 as SGHTA and CDR2 as FQGNSA. In DNA, the CDR3 is TGTGCCAGCAGCTTTGGCACCCTGGGGACTGAAGCTTTCTTT. This gives the protein CASSFGTLGTEAFF.

This clonotype came up many times. V and J are TRBV2 and TRBJ2-2, with D possibly matching TRBD1 (6 bases). The CDR3 is 15 amino acids. The germline gives CDR1 SNHLY, CDR2 FYNNEI. Trimming shortened V by 2 bases and J by 1 base, and 8 bases separated the two germline ends. The CDR3 DNA is TGTGCCAGCAGTGAAACGACAGGGAACACCGGGGAGCTGTTTTTT. Translation gives CASSETTGNTGELFF.

This clonotype has just one count. The rearrangement uses TRBV29-1 and TRBJ2-7; perhaps TRBD2 as D (6 bases). The CDR3 extends over 12 amino acids. Trimming removed 7 bases from V and 4 bases from J, with 14 bases in between. From germline, CDR1 is SQVTM and CDR2 ANQGSEA. In nucleotides, the CDR3 is TGCAGCGCCGGGACTCTGGGGTACGAGCAGTACTTC. Its protein is CSAGTLGYEQYF.

The rearrangement joins TRBV11-3 to TRBJ2-5; 11 bases align to TRBD1. The CDR3 spans 17 residues. V was pared by 1 base and J by 0 bases, with 4 bases of the junction left unmatched. Germline V gene sequence: CDR1 SGHNT, CDR2 YENEEA. DNA of the CDR3: TGTGCCAGCAGCTTAGCCGGGACAGGGGGGTACCAAGAGACCCAGTACTTC. It specifies CASSLAGTGGYQETQYF.

This clonotype has a handful of counts. The gene calls are TRBV13 and TRBJ2-7, with 7 bases identical to TRBD2. Losses at the gene ends were 5 bases for V and 5 bases for J; bases not matched to a gene: 6. The CDR3 is 13 amino acids. The germline V gene has CDR1 PRHDT and CDR2 FYEKMQ (reference sequence). In DNA, the CDR3 is TGTGCCAGCAGCCTTAGACTAGCCAACGAGCAGTACTTC. Protein: CASSLRLANEQYF. Variable domain in full (rest from reference TRBV13 and TRBJ2-7): AAGVIQSPRHLIKEKRETATLKCYPIPRHDTVYWYQQGPGQDPQFLISFYEKMQSDKGSIPDRFSAQQFSDYHSELNMSSLELGDSALYFCASSLRLANEQYFGPGTRLTVT.

This clonotype has a count of ten or more. The chain uses TRBV13 and TRBJ1-2; tentative D call: TRBD1 (5 bases). The germline CDR1 and CDR2 sequences are PRHDT and FYEKMQ (reference sequence). V shed 2 bases and J shed 5 bases, with 12 bases lying between them. This CDR3 contains 14 residues. CDR3 DNA: TGTGCCAGCAGCTTATGGGGCCGGGGATATGGCTACACCTTC. Residues: CASSLWGRGYGYTF.

This clonotype was detected many times. The gene calls are TRBV7-2 and TRBJ2-6, with D possibly being TRBD1 (5 bases). CDR1 is SGHTA and CDR2 is FQGNSA in the germline V gene. This CDR3 has 15 residues. Between the trimmed V and J ends, which lost 6 bases and 0 bases, there was a span of 9 bases. The CDR3 bases are TGTGCCAGCAGACCACAGGTCTCTGGGGCCAACGTCCTGACTTTC. Its protein product is CASRPQVSGANVLTF.

This clonotype has at least ten counts. This rearrangement joins TRBV12-3 or TRBV12-4 to TRBJ2-7; D possibly corresponds to TRBD1 (6 bases). This CDR3 is 13 amino acids long. V lost 3 bases, J lost 6 bases, and 12 bases lay in between. DNA of the CDR3: TGTGCCAGCAGTTTGGGGGCAAGCCGCGAGCAGTACTTC. It specifies CASSLGASREQYF.

At least ten counts were recorded for this clonotype. The chain employs TRBV6-1 and TRBJ2-5; 14 bases fit TRBD2. The CDR3 has 17 amino acids. Per germline, CDR1 MNHNS and CDR2 SASEGT. The V and J ends lost 6 bases and 4 bases, in that order; junction bases with no gene match: 10. The chain's CDR3 is CASRPGPGLAGVETQYF. The DNA for the CDR3 is TGTGCCAGCAGGCCAGGGCCGGGACTAGCGGGAGTAGAGACCCAGTACTTC.

There are a few counts of this clonotype. The rearrangement links TRBV6-5 to TRBJ2-7; no clear D gene. CDR3 size: 14 residues. The germline gives CDR1 MNHEY, CDR2 SVGAGI. Trimming pared 3 bases from V and 4 bases from J, leaving 13 bases between. CDR3 in amino acids: CASSYRPSLYEQYF. DNA for the CDR3: TGTGCCAGCAGTTATCGACCTTCCCTTTACGAGCAGTACTTC.

This clonotype showed up many times. The V call is TRBV15, the J call TRBJ2-7, with D uncertain. Trimming took off 0 bases at V and 4 bases at J, with 10 bases between the two ends. This CDR3 has 14 residues. Germline loops: CDR1 LNHNV, CDR2 YYDKDF (reference sequence). The CDR3 protein is CATSRDPAGYEQYF. For the CDR3, the DNA is TGTGCCACCAGCAGAGATCCCGCTGGATACGAGCAGTACTTC.